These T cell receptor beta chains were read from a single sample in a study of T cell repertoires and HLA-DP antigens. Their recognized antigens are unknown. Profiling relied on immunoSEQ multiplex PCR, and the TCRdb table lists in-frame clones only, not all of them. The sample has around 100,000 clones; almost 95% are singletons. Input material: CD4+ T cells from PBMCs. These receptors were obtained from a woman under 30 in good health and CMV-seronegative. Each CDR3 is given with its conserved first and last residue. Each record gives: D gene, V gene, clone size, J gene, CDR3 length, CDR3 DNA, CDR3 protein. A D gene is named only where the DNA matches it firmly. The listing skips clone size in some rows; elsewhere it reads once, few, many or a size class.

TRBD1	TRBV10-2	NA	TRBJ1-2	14	TGCGCCAGCAAACGCACAGGGGGCGTGTTTGGCTACACCTTC	CASKRTGGVFGYTF
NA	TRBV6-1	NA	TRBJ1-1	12	TGTGCCAGCATGCGGGGGGACACTGAAGCTTTCTTT	CASMRGDTEAFF
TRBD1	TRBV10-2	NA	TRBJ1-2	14	TGCGCCAGCAGTTCGCCGGGACAGGGGCATGGCTACACCTTC	CASSSPGQGHGYTF
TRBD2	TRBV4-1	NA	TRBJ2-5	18	TGCGCCAGCAGCCGCAGCTCCCTAGCGGGAGGTCTCCAAGAGACCCAGTACTTC	CASSRSSLAGGLQETQYF
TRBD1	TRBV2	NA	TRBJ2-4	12	TGTGCCAGCAAAAAGCCGGGACAGAAGCAGTACTTC	CASKKPGQKQYF
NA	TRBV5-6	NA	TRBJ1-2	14	TGTGCCAGCAGCTCCCCGACAGAGAACTATGGCTACACCTTC	CASSSPTENYGYTF
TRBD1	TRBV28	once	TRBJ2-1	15	TGTGCCAGCAGTTTTCCGGGACAGGTTTACAATGAGCAGTTCTTC	CASSFPGQVYNEQFF
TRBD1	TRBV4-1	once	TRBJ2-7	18	TGCGCCAGCAGCCAAGGTATTCGTGGACAGGGGTCCTCCTACGAGCAGTACTTC	CASSQGIRGQGSSYEQYF
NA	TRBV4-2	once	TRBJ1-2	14	TGTGCCAGCAGCCAAGATACGGGAACTCTTGGCTACACCTTC	CASSQDTGTLGYTF
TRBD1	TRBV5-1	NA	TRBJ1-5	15	TGCGCCAGCAGCTCAACAGGGGGCAGGGGTCAGCCCCAGCATTTT	CASSSTGGRGQPQHF
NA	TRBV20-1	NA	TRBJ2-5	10	TGCAGTGCTGGCTCGGAGACCCAGTACTTC	CSAGSETQYF
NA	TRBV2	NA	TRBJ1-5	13	TGTGCCAGCAGCAGGATTAGCAATCAGCCCCAGCATTTT	CASSRISNQPQHF
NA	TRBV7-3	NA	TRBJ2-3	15	TGTGCCAGCAGCTTGGGGATGTCTAGCACAGATACGCAGTATTTT	CASSLGMSSTDTQYF
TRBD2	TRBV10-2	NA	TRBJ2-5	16	TGCGCCAGCAGCGACCCGGGGCTAGCGGGAGGAGAGACCCAGTACTTC	CASSDPGLAGGETQYF
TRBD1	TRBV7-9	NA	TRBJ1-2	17	TGTGCCAGCAGCTTAGTCGAGACAGGGGCTCGGGTAGCTGGCTACACCTTC	CASSLVETGARVAGYTF
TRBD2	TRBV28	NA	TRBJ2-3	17	TGTGCCAGCAGTTTTCCCGTTTCTAGCGGGAGTGCAGATACGCAGTATTTT	CASSFPVSSGSADTQYF
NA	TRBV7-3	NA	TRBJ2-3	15	TGTGCCAGCAGCTTATTTGGAGGGGGCGCAGATACGCAGTATTTT	CASSLFGGGADTQYF
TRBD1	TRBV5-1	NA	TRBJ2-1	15	TGCGCCAGCAGTATTCGGGACAGACTTTACAATGAGCAGTTCTTC	CASSIRDRLYNEQFF
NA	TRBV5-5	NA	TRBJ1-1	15	TGTGCCAGCAGCTTGGCCGGACAAACGAACACTGAAGCTTTCTTT	CASSLAGQTNTEAFF
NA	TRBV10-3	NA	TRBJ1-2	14	TGTGCCATCAGTGAGTTCATCGGGGGCGGGGGCTACACCTTC	CAISEFIGGGGYTF
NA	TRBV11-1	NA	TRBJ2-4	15	TGTGCCAGCAGCCCCCCGGATGGGGAAGGGAGCATTCAGTACTTC	CASSPPDGEGSIQYF
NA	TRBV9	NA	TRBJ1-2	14	TGTGCCAGCACCCGGGGAGGGATCAACTATGGCTACACCTTC	CASTRGGINYGYTF
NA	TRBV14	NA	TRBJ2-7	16	TGTGCCAGCAGCCAACCCGACGAACCTTCTTCTTGCGAGCAGTACTTC	CASSQPDEPSSCEQYF
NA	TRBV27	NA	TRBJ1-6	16	TGTGCCAGCAGTTTAGGTATACAGGTCTCGAATTCACCCCTCCACTTT	CASSLGIQVSNSPLHF
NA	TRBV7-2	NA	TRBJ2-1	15	TGTGCCAGCTCGAGGGGGGGCGGATCCTACAATGAGCAGTTCTTC	CASSRGGGSYNEQFF
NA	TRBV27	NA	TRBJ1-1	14	TGTGCCAGCAGTTTGTACCCACAACTCACTGAAGCTTTCTTT	CASSLYPQLTEAFF
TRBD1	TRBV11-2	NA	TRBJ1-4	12	TGTGCCAGCAGCCTTACAGGGGAGCAGCTGTTTTTT	CASSLTGEQLFF
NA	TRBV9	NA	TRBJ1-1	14	TGTGCCAGCAGCGTAGGGGTAGGGGGCACTGAAGCTTTCTTT	CASSVGVGGTEAFF
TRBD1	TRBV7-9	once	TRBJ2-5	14	TGTGCCAGCAGCTTATCTGGACAGGGGAGTATCCAGTACTTC	CASSLSGQGSIQYF
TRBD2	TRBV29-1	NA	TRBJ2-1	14	TGCAGCGTTGGTGGCGGGAGCAGTCCCAATGAGCAGTTCTTC	CSVGGGSSPNEQFF
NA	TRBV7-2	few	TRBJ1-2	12	TGTGCCAGCAGCCCCCCGCGGCGTGGCTACACCTTC	CASSPPRRGYTF
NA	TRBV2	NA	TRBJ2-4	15	TGTGCCAGCAGTGAGGAGGGCCTAGCCAAAAACATTCAGTACTTC	CASSEEGLAKNIQYF
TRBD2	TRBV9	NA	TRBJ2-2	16	TGTGCCAGCAGCGTAGATGGGACTAGCGGCACCGGGGAGCTGTTTTTT	CASSVDGTSGTGELFF
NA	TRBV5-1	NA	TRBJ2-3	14	TGCGCCCGATCAGGGCCAAATGGCACAGATACGCAGTATTTT	CARSGPNGTDTQYF
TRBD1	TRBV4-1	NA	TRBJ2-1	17	TGCGCCAGCAGCCTAAGACCCCCGGGACAGGGAGACAATGAGCAGTTCTTC	CASSLRPPGQGDNEQFF